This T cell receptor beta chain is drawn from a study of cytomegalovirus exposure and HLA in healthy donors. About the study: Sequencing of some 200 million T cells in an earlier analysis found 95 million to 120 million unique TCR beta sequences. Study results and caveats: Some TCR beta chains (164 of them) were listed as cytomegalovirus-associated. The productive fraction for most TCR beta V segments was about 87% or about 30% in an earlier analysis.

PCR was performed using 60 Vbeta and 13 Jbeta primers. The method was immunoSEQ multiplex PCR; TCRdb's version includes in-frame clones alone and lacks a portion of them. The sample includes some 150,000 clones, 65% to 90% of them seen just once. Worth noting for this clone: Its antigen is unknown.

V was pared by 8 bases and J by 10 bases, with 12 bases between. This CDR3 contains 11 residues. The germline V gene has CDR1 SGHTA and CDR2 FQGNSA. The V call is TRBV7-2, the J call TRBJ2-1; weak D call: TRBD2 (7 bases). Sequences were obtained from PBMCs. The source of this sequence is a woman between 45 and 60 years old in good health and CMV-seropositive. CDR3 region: CASGGGREQFF. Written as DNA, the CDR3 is TGTGCCAGCGGGGGGGGGCGGGAGCAGTTCTTC. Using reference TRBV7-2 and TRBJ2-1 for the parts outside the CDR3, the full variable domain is GAGVSQSPSNKVTEKGKDVELRCDPISGHTALYWYRQSLGQGLEFLIYFQGNSAPDKSGLPSDRFSAERTGGSVSTLTIQRTQQEDSAVYLCASGGGREQFFGPGTRLTVL.